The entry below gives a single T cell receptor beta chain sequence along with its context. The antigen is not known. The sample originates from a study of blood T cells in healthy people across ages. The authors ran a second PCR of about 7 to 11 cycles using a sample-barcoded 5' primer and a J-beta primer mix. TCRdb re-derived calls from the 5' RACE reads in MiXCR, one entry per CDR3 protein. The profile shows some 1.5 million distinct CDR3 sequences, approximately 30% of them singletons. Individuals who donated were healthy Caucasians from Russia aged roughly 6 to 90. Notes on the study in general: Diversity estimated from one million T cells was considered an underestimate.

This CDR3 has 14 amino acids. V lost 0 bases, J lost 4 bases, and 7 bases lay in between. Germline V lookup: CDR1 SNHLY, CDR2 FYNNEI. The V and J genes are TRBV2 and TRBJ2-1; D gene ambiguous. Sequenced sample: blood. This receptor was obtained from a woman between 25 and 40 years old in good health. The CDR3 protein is CASSEALRYNEQFF. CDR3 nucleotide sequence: TGTGCCAGCAGTGAAGCCCTTAGGTACAATGAGCAGTTCTTC.